This T cell receptor beta chain comes out of a study of vaccination and CD4 T cells after COVID-19. For the study at large: Convalescent participants consisted of six males and four females, two being Hispanic. Overall study results and limits: Convalescent patients saw a median around 83% of their reactive clones show up only after vaccination.

This clonotype was seen a few times. Its antigen is not identified. The Oncomine TCR Beta short-read assay was applied to DNA of cultured CD4+ T cells. Via MiXCR, TCRdb re-called the PCR reads, giving one row per CDR3 protein. The sample lists 17,000 or so distinct CDR3 sequences; 48% were seen once. The CDR3 sequence is 14 residues long. Per the germline V gene, CDR1 is LNHDA and CDR2 is SQIVND (reference sequence). The V end was cut by 3 bases, the J end by 3 bases, with 11 bases between. Treatment in this sample: roughly ten-day PBMC culture with coronavirus spike peptide pools or control peptides (ViraFEST assay). IL-2 (around 10 IU/ml) and peptide pools (roughly 10 ug/ml) were added to cultures of approximately 2 million PBMCs per well.

Specimen: CD4+ T cells from blood, cultured in vitro, collected before SARS-CoV-2 vaccination. J is TRBJ1-1 and V is TRBV19; no firm D call. The sequence came from a human donor who had recovered from COVID-19. CDR3 sequence reads: CASSISPDYTEAFF. CDR3 DNA sequence: TGTGCCAGTAGTATTTCCCCAGACTACACTGAAGCTTTCTTT.